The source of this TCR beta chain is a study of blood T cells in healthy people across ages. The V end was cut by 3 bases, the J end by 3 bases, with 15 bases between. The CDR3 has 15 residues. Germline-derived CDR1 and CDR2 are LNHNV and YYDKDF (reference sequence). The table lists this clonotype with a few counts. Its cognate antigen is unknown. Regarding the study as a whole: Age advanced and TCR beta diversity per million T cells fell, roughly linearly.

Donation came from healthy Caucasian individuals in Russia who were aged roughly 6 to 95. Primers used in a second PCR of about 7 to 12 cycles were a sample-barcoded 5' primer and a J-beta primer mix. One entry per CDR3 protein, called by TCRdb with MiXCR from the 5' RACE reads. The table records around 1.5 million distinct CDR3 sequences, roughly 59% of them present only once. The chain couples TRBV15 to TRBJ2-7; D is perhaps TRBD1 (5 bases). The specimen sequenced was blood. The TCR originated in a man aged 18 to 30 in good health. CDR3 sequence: CATSSSDSMIYEQYF. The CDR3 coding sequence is TGTGCCACCAGCAGTTCCGACAGCATGATCTACGAGCAGTACTTC.